Ten or more counts support the clone carrying this T cell receptor (beta chain). Its target is unknown. Unique molecular identifiers, one per molecule, were present on every TCR cDNA molecule. Each CDR3 protein gets one entry after TCRdb re-called the 5' RACE reads with MiXCR. The table records approximately 21,000 distinct CDR3 sequences, approximately 4.3% of them present only once. This sample was included in a study of spatial heterogeneity in lung cancer. About the study: Detected sequences consistently included more beta-chain ones than alpha-chain ones. The study found that TCR transcript counts in tumor regions correlated strongly with a matched bulk RNA-seq T cell module score. Overall study results and limits: Tumoral mutation counts were tracked by counts of expanded intratumoral alpha and beta TCRs.

The J segment lost 2 bases and the V segment lost 2 bases, leaving 6 bases of the junction unmatched. CDR3 size: 16 residues. Germline CDR1 and CDR2: SGHRS and YFSETQ. Specified time point: sample taken at primary tumor resection. Material for sequencing was whole RNA from tumor, nontumor lung or frozen PBMC, left unsorted. The input for sequencing was lung tumor tissue, taken at surgery. The J gene is TRBJ2-7, the V gene TRBV5-1; 11 nucleotides agree with TRBD2. The clonotype originates from a male donor with early-stage non-small cell lung cancer. The CDR3 DNA reads TGCGCCAGCAGCTTAGCTACTAGCGGGGGCCCCTACGAGCAGTACTTC. It encodes CASSLATSGGPYEQYF.